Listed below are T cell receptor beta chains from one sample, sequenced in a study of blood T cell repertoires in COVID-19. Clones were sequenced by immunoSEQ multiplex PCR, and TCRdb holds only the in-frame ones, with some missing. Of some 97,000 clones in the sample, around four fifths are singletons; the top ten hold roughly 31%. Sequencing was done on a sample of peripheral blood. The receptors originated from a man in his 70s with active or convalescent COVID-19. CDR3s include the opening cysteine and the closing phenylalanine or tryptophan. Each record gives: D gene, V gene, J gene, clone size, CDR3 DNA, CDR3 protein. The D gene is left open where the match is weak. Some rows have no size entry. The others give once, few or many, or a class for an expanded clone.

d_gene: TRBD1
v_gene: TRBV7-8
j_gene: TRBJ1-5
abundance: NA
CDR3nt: TGTGCCAGCAGCCCAGGGACAGGGGGCCGTCAGCCCCAGCATTTT
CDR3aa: CASSPGTGGRQPQHF

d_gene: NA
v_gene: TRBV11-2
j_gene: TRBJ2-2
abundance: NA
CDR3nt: TGTGCCAGCAGCTTACGGGGACGACGTCAGGGGAAGGAGCTGTTTTTT
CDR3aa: CASSLRGRRQGKELFF

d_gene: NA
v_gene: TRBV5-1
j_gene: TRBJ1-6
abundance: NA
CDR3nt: TGCGCCAGCAGCTTGAATGTTCTGGGGGCTGGTTTGAATTCACCCCTCCACTTT
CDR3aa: CASSLNVLGAGLNSPLHF

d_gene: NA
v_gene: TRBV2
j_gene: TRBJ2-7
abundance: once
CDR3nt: TGTGCCAGCAGTGGCGACAGTCACGAGCAGTACTTC
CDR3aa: CASSGDSHEQYF

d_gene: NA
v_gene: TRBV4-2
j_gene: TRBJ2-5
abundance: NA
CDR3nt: TGTGCCAGCAGCCAAGGGGGGGGCCAGGAGACCCAGTACTTC
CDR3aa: CASSQGGGQETQYF

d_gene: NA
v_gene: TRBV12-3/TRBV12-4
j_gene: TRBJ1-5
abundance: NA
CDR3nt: TGTGCCAGCAGTTTGGGGAGAAATCAGCCCCAGCATTTT
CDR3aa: CASSLGRNQPQHF

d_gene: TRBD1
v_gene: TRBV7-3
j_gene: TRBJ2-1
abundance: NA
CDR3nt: TGTGCCAGCAGCTTGGGGACAGAGTACAATGAGCAGTTCTTC
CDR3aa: CASSLGTEYNEQFF

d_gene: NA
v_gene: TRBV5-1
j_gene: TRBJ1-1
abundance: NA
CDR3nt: TGCGCCAGCAGCCGATGGGGCGGTTCAACCATGAACACTGAAGCTTTCTTT
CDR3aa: CASSRWGGSTMNTEAFF

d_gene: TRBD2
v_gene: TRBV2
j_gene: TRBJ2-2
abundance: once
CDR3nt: TGTGCCAGCAGTGTACTAGCGGGAGCCGGGGAGCTGTTTTTT
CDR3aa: CASSVLAGAGELFF

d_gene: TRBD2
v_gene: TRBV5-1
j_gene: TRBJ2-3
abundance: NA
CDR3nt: TGCGCCAGCAGCTCGGGACTAGCGGGGCCAGATACGCAGTATTTT
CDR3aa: CASSSGLAGPDTQYF

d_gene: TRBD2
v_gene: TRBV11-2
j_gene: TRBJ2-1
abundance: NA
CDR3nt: TGTGCCAGCAGCTTAGTAGCGGGGGGCGTGTCTAGTTATGAGCAGTTCTTC
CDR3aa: CASSLVAGGVSSYEQFF

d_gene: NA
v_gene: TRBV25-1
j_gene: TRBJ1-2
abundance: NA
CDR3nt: TGTGCCAGCAGTGAGGCGGAATATGGCTACACCTTC
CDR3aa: CASSEAEYGYTF

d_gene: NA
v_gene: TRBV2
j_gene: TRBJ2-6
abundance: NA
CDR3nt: TGTGCCAGCAGTGAGAGGTCCGTAACCTCTGGGGCCAACGTCCTGACTTTC
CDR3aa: CASSERSVTSGANVLTF

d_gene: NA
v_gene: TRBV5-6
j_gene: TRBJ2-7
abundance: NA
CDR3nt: TGTGCCAGCAGCTACAGGCAAAGCTCCTACGAGCAGTACTTC
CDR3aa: CASSYRQSSYEQYF

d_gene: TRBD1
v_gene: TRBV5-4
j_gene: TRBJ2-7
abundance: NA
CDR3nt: TGTGCCAGCAGCCGGGACAGGGGGCTTTCCTACGAGCAGTACTTC
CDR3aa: CASSRDRGLSYEQYF

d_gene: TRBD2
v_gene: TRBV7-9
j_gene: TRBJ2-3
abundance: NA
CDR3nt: TGTGCCAGCAGCCCAGGGACTAGCGGCACAGATACGCAGTATTTT
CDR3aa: CASSPGTSGTDTQYF

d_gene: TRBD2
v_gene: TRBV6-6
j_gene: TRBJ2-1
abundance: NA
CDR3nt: TGTGCCACCGAGGGACTAGCGGGTTCCAATGAGCAGTTCTTC
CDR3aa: CATEGLAGSNEQFF

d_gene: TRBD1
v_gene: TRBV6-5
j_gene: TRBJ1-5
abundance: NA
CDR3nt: TGTGCCAGCAGTAACCCATCCCGACAGGGACAGCCCCAGCATTTT
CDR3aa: CASSNPSRQGQPQHF

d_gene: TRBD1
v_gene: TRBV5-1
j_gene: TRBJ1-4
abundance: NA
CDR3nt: TGCGCCAGCAGCATAGGGACAGATAATGAAAAACTGTTTTTT
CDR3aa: CASSIGTDNEKLFF

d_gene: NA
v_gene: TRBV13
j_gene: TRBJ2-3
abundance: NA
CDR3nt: TGTGCCAGCAGCTCGTCCTTACAGGGTTATGGCACAGATACGCAGTATTTT
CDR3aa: CASSSSLQGYGTDTQYF

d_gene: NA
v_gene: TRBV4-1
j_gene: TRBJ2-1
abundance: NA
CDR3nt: TGCGCCAGCAGCCAAGAGCGAGAGCAGTTCTTC
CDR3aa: CASSQEREQFF

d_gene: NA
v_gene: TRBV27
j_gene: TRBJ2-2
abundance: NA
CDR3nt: TGTGCCAGCAGTTTAGGGTGGACTCCAAACACCGGGGAGCTGTTTTTT
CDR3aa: CASSLGWTPNTGELFF

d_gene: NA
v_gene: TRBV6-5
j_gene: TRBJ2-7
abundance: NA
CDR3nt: TGTGCCAGCAGTTACTCGAACCCGGGTCGATACGAGCAGTACTTC
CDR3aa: CASSYSNPGRYEQYF

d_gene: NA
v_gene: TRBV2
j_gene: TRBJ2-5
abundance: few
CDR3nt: TGTGCCAGCTGGGGCAGGGGGGTTGAAGAGACCCAGTACTTC
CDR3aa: CASWGRGVEETQYF

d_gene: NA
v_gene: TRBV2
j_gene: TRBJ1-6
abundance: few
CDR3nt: TGTGCCAGCAAAGATGGCGGTTACTATAATTCACCCCTCCACTTT
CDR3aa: CASKDGGYYNSPLHF

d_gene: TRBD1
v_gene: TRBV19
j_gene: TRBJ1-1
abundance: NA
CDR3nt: TGTGCCAGTACTTCATCGGGGACAGGGGTCGGCACTGAAGCTTTCTTT
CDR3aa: CASTSSGTGVGTEAFF

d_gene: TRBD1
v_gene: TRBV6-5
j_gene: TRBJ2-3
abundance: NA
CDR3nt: TGTGCCAGCAGCCGAGGACAGGGCTTCACAGATACGCAGTATTTT
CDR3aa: CASSRGQGFTDTQYF

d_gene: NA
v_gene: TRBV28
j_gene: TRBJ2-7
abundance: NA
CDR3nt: TGTGCCAGCAGCCTACAGGGAACCTTCTACGAGCAGTACTTC
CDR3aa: CASSLQGTFYEQYF

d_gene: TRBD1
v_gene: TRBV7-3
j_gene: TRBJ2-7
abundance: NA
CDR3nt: TGTGCCAGCAGCGCCGGGACAGGTGGGGAGCAGTACTTC
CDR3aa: CASSAGTGGEQYF

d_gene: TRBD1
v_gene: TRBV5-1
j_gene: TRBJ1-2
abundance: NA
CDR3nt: TGCGCCAGCAGCTTGGGACAGGGGCGGAACTATGGCTACACCTTC
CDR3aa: CASSLGQGRNYGYTF

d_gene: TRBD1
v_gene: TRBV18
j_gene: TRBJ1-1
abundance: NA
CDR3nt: TGTGCCAGCTCACTTGAGGGGGCCACTGAAGCTTTCTTT
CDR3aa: CASSLEGATEAFF

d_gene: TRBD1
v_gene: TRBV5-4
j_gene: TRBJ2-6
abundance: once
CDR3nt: TGTGCCAGCAGCCTGCCGGGACAGGGGGTAGCTGGGGCCAACGTCCTGACTTTC
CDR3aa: CASSLPGQGVAGANVLTF

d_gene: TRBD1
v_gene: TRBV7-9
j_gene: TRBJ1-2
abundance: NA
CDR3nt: TGTGCCAGCAGCTCCCCAGGGGGCTGGGTCGGTGGCTACACCTTC
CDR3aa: CASSSPGGWVGGYTF

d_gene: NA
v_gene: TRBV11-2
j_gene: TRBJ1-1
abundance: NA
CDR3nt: TGTGCCAGCAGCTTAGAGGGCAGGGTGAACACTGAAGCTTTCTTT
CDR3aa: CASSLEGRVNTEAFF

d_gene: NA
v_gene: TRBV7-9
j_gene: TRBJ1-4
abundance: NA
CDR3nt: TGTGCCAGCAGCACCCGTAGGGGTCCTAATGAAAAACTGTTTTTT
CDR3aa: CASSTRRGPNEKLFF

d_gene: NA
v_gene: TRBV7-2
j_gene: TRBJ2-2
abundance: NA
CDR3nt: TGTGCCAGCAGCTTAGTTAGAACCGCGAACACCGGGGAGCTGTTTTTT
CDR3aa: CASSLVRTANTGELFF

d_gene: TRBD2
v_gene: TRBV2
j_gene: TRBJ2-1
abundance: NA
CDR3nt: TGTGCCAGCAGGCCCAGGACCGGACTAGCTAGTGAGCAGTTCTTC
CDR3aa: CASRPRTGLASEQFF

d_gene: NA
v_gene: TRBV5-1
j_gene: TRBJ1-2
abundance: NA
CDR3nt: TGCGCCAGCAGCCCTGACAACAACTATGGCTACACCTTC
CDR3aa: CASSPDNNYGYTF

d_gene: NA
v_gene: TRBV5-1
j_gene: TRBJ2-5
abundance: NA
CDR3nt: TGCGCCAGCAGCTTGGTCGAGGCACAAGAGACCCAGTACTTC
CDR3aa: CASSLVEAQETQYF

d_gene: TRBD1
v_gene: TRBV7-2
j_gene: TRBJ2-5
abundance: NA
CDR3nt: TGTGCCAGCAGCTTAAACAGGGGAGAGACCCAGTACTTC
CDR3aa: CASSLNRGETQYF

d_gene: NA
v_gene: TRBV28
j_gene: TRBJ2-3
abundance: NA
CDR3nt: TGTGCCAGCAGGGTAGAAGGGGACACAGATACGCAGTATTTT
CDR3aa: CASRVEGDTDTQYF

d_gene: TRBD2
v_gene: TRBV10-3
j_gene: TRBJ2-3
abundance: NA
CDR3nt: TGTGCCATCAGCGAGGGACTAGCGGGGATGGCAGATACGCAGTATTTT
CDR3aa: CAISEGLAGMADTQYF

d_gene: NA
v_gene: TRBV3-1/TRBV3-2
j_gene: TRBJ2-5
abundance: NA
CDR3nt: TGTGCCAGCAGCCAAGGTCCGGAGACCCAGTACTTC
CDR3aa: CASSQGPETQYF

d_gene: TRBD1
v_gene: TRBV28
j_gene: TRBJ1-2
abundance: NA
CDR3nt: TGTGCCAGCAGAGTTACAGGGGACTATGGCTACACCTTC
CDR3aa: CASRVTGDYGYTF